The 13 T cell receptor beta chains in this list originate from one sample, sequenced in a study of Graves' ophthalmopathy and Graves' hyperthyroidism. The TCR beta CDR3 regions underwent amplification from RNA transcripts. HTBI-primed first-round RT-PCR preceded second-round multiplex PCR. TCRdb re-derived calls from the multiplex PCR reads in MiXCR, one entry per CDR3 protein. The top ten clones hold more than 5.5% of a sample with just over 600,000 distinct CDR3 sequences, about 20% of them seen once. Sequencing was done on a sample of peripheral blood. These receptors all stem from a young woman with stable Graves' hyperthyroidism. Some clones in this sample may be carry-over from other donors' samples.

This clonotype has more than one count but fewer than ten. V is TRBV20-1 and J is TRBJ2-2; 11 bases line up with TRBD2. Germline CDR1 and CDR2: DFQATT and SNEGSKA (reference sequence). Trimming took 5 bases from V and 7 from J; bases not matched to a gene: 6. CDR3 length: 14 amino acids. The DNA of the CDR3 is TGCAGTGCTGAAACTAGCGGGGGCCTCGGGGAGCTGTTTTTT. The encoded protein is CSAETSGGLGELFF.

This clonotype was recorded many times. The chain uses TRBV2 and TRBJ2-7; TRBD1 agrees at 7 bases. CDR1 SNHLY and CDR2 FYNNEI come from the germline V gene. V shed 7 bases, J shed 12 bases, and the junction held 12 bases outside the gene matches. This CDR3 is 12 amino acids long. The CDR3 loop reads CASTPRTGLPYF. DNA of the CDR3: TGTGCCAGCACTCCAAGGACAGGTCTTCCGTACTTC.

Only a few counts were recorded for this clonotype. This rearrangement joins TRBV9 to TRBJ2-7, with a possible D match to TRBD2 (7 bases). Trimming took 2 bases from V and 3 from J, leaving 9 bases between them. Germline values: CDR1 SGDLS, CDR2 YYNGEE. The CDR3 covers 13 residues. The CDR3 sequence is CASSVGGHYEQYF. The CDR3 DNA follows: TGTGCCAGCAGCGTCGGGGGGCACTACGAGCAGTACTTC.

This chain joins TRBV28 and TRBJ2-2; TRBD2 matches 7 bases. The CDR3 is made up of 16 amino acids. Germline lookup yields CDR1 MDHEN and CDR2 SYDVKM. V was pared by 5 bases and J by 0 bases, with 6 bases of the junction left unmatched. CDR3 residues: CASSPSGLPNTGELFF. The CDR3 DNA follows: TGTGCCAGCAGTCCCTCGGGACTACCGAACACCGGGGAGCTGTTTTTT.

In this sample, this clonotype turned up a few times. V usage is TRBV6-1 and J usage is TRBJ2-2, with D uncertain. The V gene's germline CDR1 is MNHNS and CDR2 SASEGT. This CDR3 has 13 amino acids. V was pared by 7 bases and J by 4 bases, with 10 bases between. The CDR3 is CASNRAVTGELFF. CDR3 in DNA: TGTGCCAGCAATCGGGCAGTCACCGGGGAGCTGTTTTTT.

This clonotype has ten or more counts. The chain links TRBV2 to TRBJ1-2, with D maybe TRBD1 (5 bases). This CDR3 spans 14 amino acids. Germline V lookup: CDR1 SNHLY, CDR2 FYNNEI. Deletions cut 6 bases from V and 8 bases from J, with 19 bases between. The CDR3 DNA follows: TGTGCCAGCAGCGACCCCGGCAGGGAGGAGGGCTACACCTTC. Residues: CASSDPGREEGYTF.

This clonotype was found a few times. The chain links TRBV6-1 to TRBJ2-3, with a weak D call TRBD2 (6 bases). Germline V gene data show CDR1 as MNHNS and CDR2 as SASEGT. The CDR3 sequence is 15 residues long. V lost 5 bases and J lost 0, with 12 bases in between. CDR3 amino acids: CASSPTGTSTDTQYF. The CDR3, as DNA: TGTGCCAGCAGTCCCACCGGGACTAGCACAGATACGCAGTATTTT.

The V call is TRBV6-1, the J call TRBJ2-7, with 7 bases matching TRBD1. The CDR3 sequence is 14 residues long. The ends lost 3 bases at V and 3 bases at J; junction bases unmatched: 5. Germline assignment: CDR1 MNHNS and CDR2 SASEGT. The CDR3 sequence: CASSESRGIYEQYF. CDR3 coding DNA: TGTGCCAGCAGTGAGAGCAGGGGGATCTACGAGCAGTACTTC.

This clonotype was observed at least ten times. The chain is built from TRBV7-8 and TRBJ2-2; the D call may be TRBD1 or TRBD2 (5 bases each). With 1 base removed from V and 4 bases from J, the gap between germline ends came to 10 bases. CDR3 size: 15 residues. From germline, CDR1 is SGHVS and CDR2 FQNEAQ. The CDR3 loop reads CASSLGHGTTGELFF. In DNA form, the CDR3 reads TGTGCCAGCAGCTTAGGTCACGGGACCACCGGGGAGCTGTTTTTT.

The chain couples TRBV6-5 to TRBJ1-6, with TRBD1 as a possible D gene (6 bases). This CDR3 region has 13 residues. V was trimmed by 7 bases and J by 8 bases, leaving 12 bases between them. Germline V lookup: CDR1 MNHEY, CDR2 SVGAGI. The CDR3 region is CASTRGRDSPLHF. DNA for the CDR3: TGTGCCAGCACCCGGGGGCGCGATTCACCCCTCCACTTT.

This clonotype has a count of ten or more. V and J are TRBV12-3 or TRBV12-4 and TRBJ2-2; perhaps TRBD2 as D (5 bases). V lost 7 bases, J lost 8 bases, and 17 bases lay in between. The CDR3 is 14 amino acids. Written as DNA, the CDR3 is TGTGCCAGCACCCCTGAGGGTCTGTCAGGGGAGCTGTTTTTT. Translating gives CASTPEGLSGELFF.

This clonotype has ten or more counts. V gene TRBV6-1 combines with J gene TRBJ1-1; weak D call: TRBD1 (5 bases). The CDR3 length is 15 residues. V was pared by 6 bases and J by 5 bases, with 19 bases between. Germline V gene lookup returns CDR1 MNHNS and CDR2 SASEGT. CDR3 bases: TGTGCCAGCAGCCTTGGACGAGGCGGGGGAACTGAAGCTTTCTTT. Amino acids: CASSLGRGGGTEAFF.

This clonotype was seen ten or more times. The V call is TRBV7-6, the J call TRBJ2-2; the D is unclear. The CDR3 is made up of 15 amino acids. Between the trimmed V and J ends, which lost 1 base and 0 bases, there was a span of 6 bases. Per the germline V gene, CDR1 is SGHVS and CDR2 is FNYEAQ. The chain's CDR3 is CASSLGRPNTGELFF. CDR3 DNA: TGTGCCAGCAGCTTAGGGCGGCCGAACACCGGGGAGCTGTTTTTT.